Given below is one T cell receptor beta chain in context. Its specificity is unknown. These data are taken from a study of somatic mutations in cytotoxic T cells in rheumatoid arthritis. For the study at large: Selected populations of V beta antibody-stained T cells underwent flow sorting at nearly 100% purity; these encompassed V beta1+ cells subjected to TCRB sequencing. Broader study findings: Just what the expanded CD8+ clones targeted, in terms of antigens, remained unknown.

The CDR3 has 18 residues. The germline V gene has CDR1 SGHAT and CDR2 FQNNGV. V lost 0 bases to trimming and J lost 1 base; unmatched junction nucleotides: 7. Each population, CD4+ and CD8+ cells, was isolated by positive magnetic bead selection and checked for purity by flow cytometry. Sequencing was performed with immunoSEQ multiplex PCR; in TCRdb, only in-frame clones are kept and a portion is missing. The sample consists of nearly 20,000 clones, 86% of them appearing once. The chain is built from TRBV11-2 and TRBJ2-1; 9 nucleotides agree with TRBD2. The source is a man aged 35 to 55 in good health. Specimen: CD8+ T cells sorted from blood. This chain's CDR3 is CASSLDHTSGLSYNEQFF. In DNA form, the CDR3 reads TGTGCCAGCAGCTTAGATCATACTAGCGGGTTGTCCTACAATGAGCAGTTCTTC.